This is a list of T cell receptor beta chains from one sample in a study of cytomegalovirus exposure and HLA in healthy donors. Method: immunoSEQ multiplex PCR; TCRdb's copy keeps in-frame clones and lacks some. The sample holds fewer than 45,000 clones. Sequencing was carried out using PBMCs. All receptors come from a woman aged 30 to 39 in good health and CMV-seronegative. The conserved cysteine and the conserved F or W are not part of the CDR3 here.

14,TRBV4-1,ASSQYIDRSTGELF
13,TRBV27,ASSLTGIRNQPQH
12,TRBV6-7,ASRPRGVNYGYT
11,TRBV18,ASSPIGAGELF
11,TRBV14,ASSQGTWEKLF
13,TRBV7-9,ASSIQRGGSTEAF
10,TRBV7-2,ASSLPSYEQY
10,TRBV25-1,AVKGQGYGYT
12,TRBV6-5,ASRAGGPSYEQY
13,TRBV5-1,ASSQGQGSGSEAF
14,TRBV6-5,ASSYGLAGVGETQY
12,TRBV30,AWSTSGYLYEQY
12,TRBV6-5,ASSSTGGNQPQH
13,TRBV13,ASSLGAGERYEQY
9,TRBV6-6,ATGKTQPQH
13,TRBV30,AWSVSTGNGEKLF
14,TRBV4-2,ASSLQGTSTYNEQF
15,TRBV4-2,ASSQQDMTTFSNEQF
11,TRBV7-9,ASSLGTSSGYT
18,TRBV14,ASRQGGGTGVPLAKNIQY
12,TRBV4-1,ATRTAPSNQPQH
13,TRBV5-4,ASSPGTSGRGEQF
12,TRBV2,ASKDRGLTYEQY
14,TRBV6-6,ASSYLAGLGEQPQH
12,TRBV7-9,ASSLFGSADTQY
15,TRBV5-1,ASSPSTSGNSYNEQF
12,TRBV30,AWSVLEGSYEQY
13,TRBV7-9,ASSLWGVQQETQY
13,TRBV7-9,ASSPRTGTNTEAF
15,TRBV5-1,ASSLRTSPPTDNEQF
14,TRBV4-1,ASSQVNLISYNEQF
14,TRBV9,ASSPPSTQGGYGYT
12,TRBV19,ASMIGGTNTEAF
12,TRBV29-1,SVERRLANYGYT
12,TRBV28,ASCQGLNYNEQF
12,TRBV7-8,ASSLDRSNYGYT
13,TRBV7-9,ASSQGQGSNQPQH
16,TRBV4-1,ASSQVFEGGRPNQPQH